The rows below give T cell receptor beta chains drawn from one sample of a study of OX40 agonist ivuxolimab in advanced cancers. Assay: immunoSEQ multiplex PCR; the TCRdb copy retains only in-frame clones and omits some. The top ten clones hold around 0.64% of a sample with approximately 99,000 clones, approximately 90% of them seen once. The sequencing used CD4+ or CD8+ T cells sorted from blood, collected in a trial of the OX40 agonist ivuxolimab. These receptors were obtained from an adult with an advanced solid tumor such as melanoma, head and neck, liver or kidney cancer. CDR3s include the opening cysteine and the closing phenylalanine or tryptophan. A D gene is named only where the DNA matches it firmly. Clone size appears in some rows only: once, few, many, or a class for an expanded clone.

TRBJ2-6	once	TRBD1	TRBV27	CASRKDRGLGANVLTF	TGTGCCAGCAGGAAGGACAGGGGACTTGGGGCCAACGTCCTGACTTTC
TRBJ2-5	-	-	TRBV18	CASSLPGGSSETQYF	TGTGCCAGCTCACTACCCGGCGGTAGCTCGGAGACCCAGTACTTC
TRBJ1-1	few	TRBD1	TRBV4-1	CASSRDRGGGTEAFF	TGCGCCAGCAGCCGGGACAGGGGAGGAGGCACTGAAGCTTTCTTT
TRBJ2-5	-	-	TRBV6-1	CASRPTTAWETQYF	TGTGCCAGCAGACCGACCACGGCCTGGGAGACCCAGTACTTC
TRBJ2-7	-	-	TRBV6-4	CAPTKGGCHPHEQYF	TGTGCCCCGACTAAAGGGGGGTGCCATCCCCACGAGCAGTACTTC
TRBJ2-1	-	TRBD1	TRBV5-5	CASSVAGTGVNEQFF	TGTGCCAGCAGCGTGGCCGGGACAGGGGTAAATGAGCAGTTCTTC
TRBJ2-3	-	-	TRBV9	CASSPPGALAEADTQYF	TGTGCCAGCAGCCCCCCGGGGGCCCTAGCGGAGGCAGATACGCAGTATTTT
TRBJ2-7	-	-	TRBV11-2	CASSLVGGTYEQYF	TGTGCCAGCAGCTTAGTTGGAGGGACCTACGAGCAGTACTTC
TRBJ1-4	-	-	TRBV18	CASSPHRDEKLFF	TGTGCCAGCTCACCTCATAGGGATGAAAAACTGTTTTTT
TRBJ2-7	-	TRBD2	TRBV18	CASSPALSGSSYEQYF	TGTGCCAGCTCACCAGCCTTAAGCGGGAGCTCCTACGAGCAGTACTTC
TRBJ1-5	-	TRBD1	TRBV19	CASSIPGQGHNQPQHF	TGTGCCAGTAGTATTCCGGGACAGGGCCATAATCAGCCCCAGCATTTT
TRBJ2-6	-	-	TRBV7-3	CASSSTVTANVLTF	TGTGCCAGCAGCTCCACAGTGACGGCCAACGTCCTGACTTTC
TRBJ2-2	-	TRBD1	TRBV2	CASSPRQGETGELFF	TGTGCCAGCAGTCCTAGACAGGGCGAGACCGGGGAGCTGTTTTTT
TRBJ1-4	-	-	TRBV7-9	CASSLQGTDVLFF	TGTGCCAGCAGCTTACAGGGGACCGATGTGCTGTTTTTT
TRBJ1-1	-	TRBD1	TRBV10-3	CAIKGQGAEGTEAFF	TGTGCCATCAAGGGACAGGGGGCCGAAGGCACTGAAGCTTTCTTT
TRBJ1-6	-	TRBD1	TRBV9	CASSVNQGAGNSPLHF	TGTGCCAGCAGCGTAAACCAGGGGGCAGGGAATTCACCCCTCCACTTT
TRBJ2-5	-	-	TRBV7-3	CASSLTLQETQYF	TGTGCCAGCAGCTTAACGCTCCAAGAGACCCAGTACTTC
TRBJ1-2	-	-	TRBV30	CAWSVGGYGYTF	TGTGCCTGGAGTGTGGGGGGCTATGGCTACACCTTC
TRBJ1-2	-	TRBD1	TRBV10-3	CAINIRTGINYGYTF	TGTGCCATCAACATTAGGACAGGGATAAACTATGGCTACACCTTC
TRBJ2-2	-	-	TRBV7-9	CASSALAATGELFF	TGTGCCAGCAGCGCCCTGGCAGCAACCGGGGAGCTGTTTTTT
TRBJ1-1	few	-	TRBV7-8	CASSPNVQGSLRMNTEAFF	TGTGCCAGCAGCCCGAACGTACAGGGATCGCTTCGAATGAACACTGAAGCTTTCTTT
TRBJ2-7	-	-	TRBV6-5	CASSGSKVYEQYF	TGTGCCAGCAGTGGAAGTAAGGTCTACGAGCAGTACTTC
TRBJ2-5	-	TRBD2	TRBV9	CASSGYSGVQETQYF	TGTGCCAGCAGCGGCTATAGCGGGGTCCAAGAGACCCAGTACTTC
TRBJ2-7	-	TRBD1	TRBV10-3	CAISPGGEQYF	TGTGCCATCAGTCCAGGGGGCGAGCAGTACTTC
TRBJ2-1	few	-	TRBV2	CASSASAGNEQFF	TGTGCCAGCAGTGCCTCGGCCGGCAATGAGCAGTTCTTC
TRBJ2-1	-	-	TRBV6-5	CASSYEALHNEQFF	TGTGCCAGCAGTTACGAGGCCCTCCATAATGAGCAGTTCTTC
TRBJ1-6	-	-	TRBV7-3	CASREGSSYNSPLHF	TGTGCCAGCAGGGAGGGGAGCTCCTATAATTCACCCCTCCACTTT
TRBJ1-1	few	-	TRBV9	CASSRGQINTEAFF	TGTGCCAGCAGCCGAGGACAGATTAACACTGAAGCTTTCTTT
TRBJ2-5	-	-	TRBV4-1	CASSQPEKTQYF	TGCGCCAGCAGCCAACCAGAAAAGACCCAGTACTTC
TRBJ1-4	-	-	TRBV30	CAWSVGGGEKLFF	TGTGCCTGGAGTGTAGGGGGTGGAGAAAAACTGTTTTTT
TRBJ2-7	-	-	TRBV5-6	CASSLTATYEQYF	TGTGCCAGCAGCTTGACCGCGACCTACGAGCAGTACTTC
TRBJ1-3	-	-	TRBV6-1	CASSEPDGTTIYF	TGTGCCAGCAGTGAGCCGGACGGTACCACCATATATTTT
TRBJ1-1	-	-	TRBV6-4	CARAGRGAFF	TGTGCCAGGGCGGGGAGGGGAGCTTTCTTT
TRBJ1-1	once	-	TRBV7-9	CASSSDRPNTEAFF	TGTGCCAGCAGCTCAGACAGGCCGAACACTGAAGCTTTCTTT
TRBJ2-3	-	-	TRBV4-1	CASSQGGLRYNTDTQYF	TGCGCCAGCAGCCAAGGGGGTCTGCGGTACAACACAGATACGCAGTATTTT
TRBJ1-1	-	-	TRBV7-3	CASSAQGPNTEAFF	TGTGCCAGCAGCGCACAGGGACCTAACACTGAAGCTTTCTTT
TRBJ2-2	-	TRBD2	TRBV5-6	CASSLRLADTGELFF	TGTGCCAGCAGCTTAAGACTAGCGGACACCGGGGAGCTGTTTTTT
TRBJ1-2	-	TRBD1	TRBV11-2	CASSSQGGGQLNYGYTF	TGTGCCAGCAGCTCGCAGGGTGGGGGACAGCTAAACTATGGCTACACCTTC
TRBJ2-7	-	TRBD2	TRBV2	CASSVAGVGEQYF	TGTGCCAGCAGCGTAGCGGGAGTGGGAGAGCAGTACTTC
TRBJ2-1	once	TRBD2	TRBV5-1	CASSFAGDEQFF	TGCGCCAGCAGCTTTGCGGGGGACGAGCAGTTCTTC
TRBJ1-3	-	-	TRBV5-6	CASSLALGLTSGNTIYF	TGTGCCAGCAGCTTGGCCTTAGGTCTCACCTCTGGAAACACCATATATTTT
TRBJ1-3	few	-	TRBV19	CASSMSGAGNTIYF	TGTGCCAGTAGTATGTCAGGGGCTGGAAACACCATATATTTT